These 20 T cell receptor beta chains originate from one sample sequenced in a study of multiple sclerosis patients with progressive multifocal leukoencephalopathy. Produced via immunoSEQ multiplex PCR; TCRdb's table is partial and in-frame only. The repertoire holds about 30,000 clones, with roughly 87% as singletons. Stated time point: time of PML onset. Specimen: PBMCs, collected from a patient treated with natalizumab. All receptors derive from a human donor with progressive multifocal leukoencephalopathy.

The V gene is TRBV27, the J gene TRBJ1-3; D is ambiguous. V was pared by 1 base and J by 4 bases, with 11 bases between. The CDR3 loop spans 15 amino acids. Germline V lookup: CDR1 MNHEY, CDR2 SMNVEV (reference sequence). CDR3 amino acids: CASSLLLPPGNTIYF. The CDR3 DNA follows: TGTGCCAGCAGTTTATTGCTCCCCCCGGGAAACACCATATATTTT.

The J gene is TRBJ1-3, the V gene TRBV6-5, with a tentative D call TRBD1 (5 bases). V shed 1 base and J shed 0 bases, with 10 bases lying between them. In germline, CDR1 is MNHEY, CDR2 SVGAGI. The CDR3 consists of 16 residues. As DNA, the CDR3 is TGTGCCAGCAGTTACTTTTGGGGGGACTCTGGAAACACCATATATTTT. Encoded protein: CASSYFWGDSGNTIYF.

V and J are TRBV11-3 and TRBJ2-7; the D call may be TRBD1 or TRBD2 (5 bases each). The CDR3 has 13 amino acids. Trimming took off 4 bases at V and 6 bases at J, with 13 bases between the two ends. Germline CDR1 and CDR2: SGHNT and YENEEA. CDR3 sequence: CASSSYSGAEQYF. CDR3 coding DNA: TGTGCCAGCAGCTCCTACTCCGGGGCCGAGCAGTACTTC. Drawing the rest from reference TRBV11-3 and TRBJ2-7, the complete variable domain is EAGVVQSPRYKIIEKKQPVAFWCNPISGHNTLYWYLQNLGQGPELLIRYENEEAVDDSQLPKDRFSAERLKGVDSTLKIQPAELGDSAVYLCASSSYSGAEQYFGPGTRLTVT.

The chain carries TRBV7-8 and TRBJ2-6, with no clear D. CDR1 and CDR2 from the germline V gene are SGHVS and FQNEAQ. CDR3 length: 18 residues. Trimming stripped 5 bases from V and 4 bases from J, with 21 bases between. The DNA for the CDR3 is TGTGCCAGCAGCGTTAGATTCTTCAGTCCAGCCGGGGCCAACGTCCTGACTTTC. Its translation: CASSVRFFSPAGANVLTF.

This chain links TRBV7-2 with TRBJ2-5; D remains ambiguous. The germline gives CDR1 SGHTA, CDR2 FQGNSA. The CDR3 length is 14 residues. Trimming left V 5 bases short and J 4 bases short, with 14 bases between. CDR3 loop: CASSPSRIRETQYF. The CDR3 DNA follows: TGTGCCAGCAGCCCCAGTCGAATCAGAGAGACCCAGTACTTC.

The chain combines TRBV5-6 with TRBJ1-1; D not resolved. The CDR3 totals 14 residues. V was trimmed by 2 bases and J by 5 bases, leaving 13 bases between them. Germline lookup yields CDR1 SGHDT and CDR2 YYEEEE. The CDR3 is CASSLDRAGTEAFF. The CDR3 nucleotides are TGTGCCAGCAGCTTAGACCGCGCGGGAACTGAAGCTTTCTTT.

This CDR3 reads CASSPRVWGANEQFF. The CDR3, as DNA: TGTGCCAGCAGCCCGCGGGTGTGGGGAGCCAATGAGCAGTTCTTC. The chain carries TRBV4-2 and TRBJ2-1, with D possibly being TRBD2 (5 bases). CDR3 size: 15 residues. Germline loops: CDR1 LGHNA, CDR2 YNFKEQ. The V end was cut by 4 bases, the J end by 6 bases, with 16 bases between.

V usage is TRBV9 and J usage is TRBJ1-2, with D hard to call. Trimming stripped 0 bases from V and 2 bases from J, with 17 bases between. Per the germline V gene, CDR1 is SGDLS and CDR2 is YYNGEE. This CDR3 has 17 residues. CDR3 sequence reads: CASSVAGRPRGNYGYTF. The CDR3 DNA is TGTGCCAGCAGCGTAGCCGGGAGGCCCCGAGGGAACTATGGCTACACCTTC.

J is TRBJ2-1 and V is TRBV7-8, with 8 bases matching TRBD1. The germline V gene encodes CDR1 SGHVS and CDR2 FQNEAQ. The V gene end was trimmed by 5 bases and the J gene end by 6 bases; junction bases not matched to a gene: 12. The CDR3 is 16 amino acids. DNA of the CDR3: TGTGCCAGCAGCATACGGCATAGACAGGGGAGCAATGAGCAGTTCTTC. Protein: CASSIRHRQGSNEQFF.

The gene calls are TRBV6-6 and TRBJ1-1; D perhaps matches TRBD1 (5 bases). Germline CDR1 and CDR2: MNHNY and SVGAGI (reference sequence). V lost 0 bases and J 0 bases, leaving 8 bases between the germline ends. CDR3 length: 15 amino acids. The CDR3 nucleotides are TGTGCCAGCAGTTACTCGCCGGGGCTGAACACTGAAGCTTTCTTT. This translates into CASSYSPGLNTEAFF.

The chain uses TRBV10-2 and TRBJ2-1; a possible D gene is TRBD2 (6 bases). The CDR3 is made up of 16 amino acids. Germline V CDR1 and CDR2: WSHSY, SAAADI. Trimming left V 2 bases short and J 8 bases short, with 19 bases between. CDR3 loop: CASSEGRIGRGDEQFF. The CDR3 DNA follows: TGCGCCAGCAGTGAGGGGCGAATCGGGAGAGGCGATGAGCAGTTCTTC.

The J gene is TRBJ2-7, the V gene TRBV7-2, with 8 bases identical to TRBD1. The germline V gene has CDR1 SGHTA and CDR2 FQGNSA. Trimming cost V 4 bases and J 3 bases; bases outside gene matches: 8. This CDR3 comprises 15 residues. This CDR3 reads CASSSPDRVHYEQYF. CDR3 DNA: TGTGCCAGCAGCTCCCCGGACAGGGTACACTACGAGCAGTACTTC.

The chain carries TRBV6-5 and TRBJ2-1; unclear D gene. Trimming cost V 6 bases and J 5 bases, with 5 bases left between them. Germline-derived CDR1 and CDR2 are MNHEY and SVGAGI. The CDR3 contains 11 residues. The CDR3 DNA reads as TGTGCCAGCAGCCGCAACAATGAGCAGTTCTTC. Translated, it gives CASSRNNEQFF.

The rearrangement joins TRBV6-1 to TRBJ2-7; D ambiguous. V gave up 2 bases and J gave up 4 bases, with 6 bases separating them. This CDR3 comprises 12 residues. CDR1 and CDR2 from the germline V gene are MNHNS and SASEGT. As DNA, the CDR3 is TGTGCCAGCAGTGAACCAGAATACGAGCAGTACTTC. As protein: CASSEPEYEQYF.

The chain carries TRBV6-1 and TRBJ2-3; D gene ambiguous. This CDR3 has 13 residues. From germline, CDR1 is MNHNS and CDR2 SASEGT. Trimming stripped 6 bases from V and 4 bases from J, with 11 bases between. CDR3 sequence reads: CASRLSGPDTQYF. The CDR3 DNA is TGTGCCAGCAGACTTTCCGGCCCAGATACGCAGTATTTT.

V is TRBV4-1 and J is TRBJ2-7, with a tentative D call TRBD1 (6 bases). Germline CDR1 is MGHRA and CDR2 is YSYEKL. CDR3 length: 17 residues. Trimming left V 1 base short and J 5 bases short, with 21 bases between. The DNA of the CDR3 is TGCGCCAGCAGCCAAGGTGGATCAGCCCAGGGGTCCGACGAGCAGTACTTC. It codes for CASSQGGSAQGSDEQYF.

V and J are TRBV18 and TRBJ2-7; D ambiguous. Germline V gives CDR1 KGHSH, CDR2 LQKENI. Trimming took off 1 base at V and 6 bases at J, with 7 bases between the two ends. The CDR3 length is 12 residues. The CDR3 loop is CASSPQSREQYF. For the CDR3, the DNA is TGTGCCAGCTCACCACAGTCTCGCGAGCAGTACTTC.

The chain combines TRBV6-5 with TRBJ1-1, with D unclear. Trimming left V 6 bases short and J 1 base short, with 12 bases between. The CDR3 length is 14 residues. Germline V CDR1 and CDR2: MNHEY, SVGAGI. The chain's CDR3 is CASSDGRTNTEAFF. CDR3 nucleotide sequence: TGTGCCAGCAGCGACGGGCGAACGAACACTGAAGCTTTCTTT.

The chain is built from TRBV6-5 and TRBJ2-5; D gene uncertain. In germline, CDR1 is MNHEY, CDR2 SVGAGI. The V end lost 6 bases, the J end lost 5 bases, and 16 bases lay between the germline ends. This CDR3 spans 14 amino acids. This CDR3 is CASSPRVLWETQYF. The CDR3, as DNA: TGTGCCAGCAGCCCCAGAGTTTTGTGGGAGACCCAGTACTTC.

This clone was seen just once. The V gene is TRBV28, the J gene TRBJ1-1, with D tentatively TRBD1 (6 bases). CDR1 is MDHEN and CDR2 is SYDVKM in the germline V gene. The CDR3 extends over 15 amino acids. V dropped 6 bases and J dropped 11 bases, with 25 bases sitting between them. CDR3 in DNA: TGTGCCAGCAGAACCCAGCAGGGGCTCAGGAGTGGGGCTTTCTTT. Residues: CASRTQQGLRSGAFF.